This entry concerns a single T cell receptor (beta chain). This sample also contains other DNA sequences that code for the same CDR3. These data belong to a study of blood T cell repertoires in COVID-19. Study in general: There were acute and convalescent COVID-19 samples, and they came from the United States, Italy and Spain. T cells, B-cell-depleted T cells, or PBMCs supplied cDNA or gDNA.

Authors' data handling: How many nucleated cells were present was estimated from reference gene primer amplification. Some clones are missing from TCRdb's copy, which holds only in-frame ones; the method was immunoSEQ multiplex PCR. The V and J calls and the clone size are those of that table, but D and trimming were determined from the DNA. The table shows under 250,000 clones, with approximately 80% occurring only once. From germline, CDR1 is GTSNPN and CDR2 SVGIG (reference sequence). The V end was cut by 0 bases, the J end by 3 bases, with 6 bases between. This CDR3 contains 12 residues. The sequenced material came from peripheral blood. The chain employs TRBV30 and TRBJ2-7; D is ambiguous. The clonotype was recovered from a woman aged 70-85 years with acute or convalescent COVID-19. As DNA, the CDR3 is TGTGCCTGGAGTGTACAAAGCTACGAGCAGTACTTC. Translating gives CAWSVQSYEQYF.